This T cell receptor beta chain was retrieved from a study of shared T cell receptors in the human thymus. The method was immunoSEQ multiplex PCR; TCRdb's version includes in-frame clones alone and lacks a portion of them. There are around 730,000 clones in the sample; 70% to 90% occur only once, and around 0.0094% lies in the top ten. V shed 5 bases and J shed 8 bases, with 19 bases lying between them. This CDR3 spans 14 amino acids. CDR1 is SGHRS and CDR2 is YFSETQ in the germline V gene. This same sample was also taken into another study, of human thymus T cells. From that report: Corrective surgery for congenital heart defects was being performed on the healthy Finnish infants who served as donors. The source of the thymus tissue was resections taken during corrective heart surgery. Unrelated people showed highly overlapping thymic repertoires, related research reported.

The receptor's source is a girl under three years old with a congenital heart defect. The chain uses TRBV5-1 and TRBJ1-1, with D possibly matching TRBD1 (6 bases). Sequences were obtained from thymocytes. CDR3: CASRREGGSQEAFF. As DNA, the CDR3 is TGCGCCAGCAGAAGGGAGGGGGGATCGCAGGAAGCTTTCTTT.